This TCR beta chain stems from a study of blood T cell repertoires in COVID-19. Study background: PBMCs, B-cell-depleted T cells, or T cells provided the cDNA or gDNA that made up the material.

Generated by immunoSEQ multiplex PCR, the TCRdb table keeps only in-frame clones and is missing some. The sample lists approximately 140,000 clones; 80% to 85% were seen once. This CDR3 has 16 residues. Sequencing input: PBMCs or T cells enriched from blood (not recorded which). This chain joins TRBV21-1 and TRBJ2-1; TRBD2 is the table's D call, not checked against the DNA. TRBV21-1 is marked as a pseudogene. This clonotype originated in a woman aged 45-60 years who had been exposed to COVID-19. The CDR3 sequence is CASSKWQFPGATEQFF. The CDR3 DNA reads as TGTGCCAGCAGCAAATGGCAATTCCCGGGAGCAACTGAGCAGTTCTTC.